The rows below give T cell receptor beta chains drawn from one sample of a study of regulatory T cells in long-lasting Graves disease. TCRdb reanalysed the multiplex PCR reads using MiXCR and keeps one entry per CDR3 protein. This sample yields more than 300,000 distinct CDR3 sequences, of which around 15% are seen a single time; about 19% belongs to the top ten. This sample was shared with a second study, whose subject was T cells in Graves' hyperthyroidism and ophthalmopathy.

The sample in question was peripheral blood mononuclear cells (PBMCs), obtained at new diagnosis, from a patient treated with antithyroid drugs. All receptors come from a woman in her late teens or twenties with Graves disease. CDR3s include the opening cysteine and the closing phenylalanine or tryptophan. A D gene is named only where the DNA matches it firmly. The listing skips clone size in some rows; elsewhere it reads once, few, many or a size class.

CDR3nt,CDR3aa,abundance,v_gene,j_gene,d_gene
TGTGCCAGCAGCCCCCGGACCTACGAGCAGTACTTC,CASSPRTYEQYF,many,TRBV3-1,TRBJ2-7,.
TGTGCCAGCAGCCAAAAACAGAACACTGAAGCTTTCTTT,CASSQKQNTEAFF,few,TRBV14,TRBJ1-1,.
TGTGCCAGCAGCTTAGCGCGTCTGGGAAACACCGGGGAGCTGTTTTTT,CASSLARLGNTGELFF,many,TRBV7-8,TRBJ2-2,.
TGTGCCAGCACCCCCAGTAGCAATCAGCCCCAGCATTTT,CASTPSSNQPQHF,many,TRBV6-1,TRBJ1-5,.
TGTGCCAGCAGCTTACGAGGGAGCGGCGATGAGCAGTTCTTC,CASSLRGSGDEQFF,.,TRBV7-9,TRBJ2-1,.
TGTGCCTTCCGCCCGCGGGGGGAAGGGACTGAAGCTTTCTTT,CAFRPRGEGTEAFF,few,TRBV10-3,TRBJ1-1,.
TGCGCCAGCAGCCTCTCGACTAGCTACGAGCAGTACTTC,CASSLSTSYEQYF,many,TRBV5-1,TRBJ2-7,.
TGTGCCAGCAGCTTAGCGCCCCCGGGACGGATGAACACTGAAGCTTTCTTT,CASSLAPPGRMNTEAFF,many,TRBV11-1,TRBJ1-1,.
TGTGCCAGCAGCGGCTCAGGGGTCGACACCGGGGAGCTGTTTTTT,CASSGSGVDTGELFF,many,TRBV11-2,TRBJ2-2,.
TGCGCCAGCAGCCGTGCACTAGCGGGGTGGGGCAATGAGCAGTTCTTC,CASSRALAGWGNEQFF,.,TRBV5-1,TRBJ2-1,TRBD2
TGTGCCAGCAGTCGATGGGGGGTTAACACCGGGGAGCTGTTTTTT,CASSRWGVNTGELFF,many,TRBV2,TRBJ2-2,.
TGTGCCAGCAGCTTTGATAAATCGACGCAGTATTTT,CASSFDKSTQYF,many,TRBV7-9,TRBJ2-3,.
TGCGCCAGCAGCTCGCCGGACATGACTCTGGAGCAGTACTTC,CASSSPDMTLEQYF,.,TRBV5-1,TRBJ2-7,.
TGTGCCAGCTCGACCGAGCAGCAGTACTTC,CASSTEQQYF,many,TRBV13,TRBJ2-7,.
TGTGCCAGCAGTTTTAGTGGTGGGAAAAACATTCAGTACTTC,CASSFSGGKNIQYF,many,TRBV28,TRBJ2-4,.
TGCAGTGCTAGAGTGGGGACAGGTGACTCCTACGAGCAGTACTTC,CSARVGTGDSYEQYF,many,TRBV20-1,TRBJ2-7,TRBD1
TGTGCCAGTAGTACGTGGGGGTCAGGGGCCAACGTCCTGACTTTC,CASSTWGSGANVLTF,few,TRBV19,TRBJ2-6,.
TGCGCCAGCAGCTTGCGGGAGTCGGATACGCAGTATTTT,CASSLRESDTQYF,many,TRBV5-1,TRBJ2-3,.
TGTGCCAGCAAGTTAGTTCCGAACACCGGGGAGCTGTTTTTT,CASKLVPNTGELFF,many,TRBV2,TRBJ2-2,.
TGCGCCAGCAGCGGGGGACAGGGGGCTAACGGGGAGCTGTTTTTT,CASSGGQGANGELFF,few,TRBV5-1,TRBJ2-2,TRBD1
TGTGCCAGCAGTGGACGGGACAGGCAGTACTTC,CASSGRDRQYF,few,TRBV25-1,TRBJ2-7,TRBD1
TGCGCCAGCAGCCCCCAGGGGGGGACGGGAGGGCCCCAGCATTTT,CASSPQGGTGGPQHF,.,TRBV4-1,TRBJ1-5,TRBD1
TGTGCCAGCAGCCAGGGGATAACGTTTAACACTGAAGCTTTCTTT,CASSQGITFNTEAFF,many,TRBV3-1,TRBJ1-1,.
TGTGCCAGCAGCTCGACAGGGGCGGTCTATGGCTACACCTTC,CASSSTGAVYGYTF,few,TRBV7-9,TRBJ1-2,TRBD1
TGTGCCAGCAGCATAACGCCGGGACAGGGAGGCTATGGCTACACCTTC,CASSITPGQGGYGYTF,many,TRBV7-2,TRBJ1-2,TRBD1
TGTGCCACCAGCAGGGGGGGGGAAAACATTCAGTACTTC,CATSRGGENIQYF,many,TRBV15,TRBJ2-4,TRBD2
TGCGCCAGCAGCCCTTCGGAGTCTAGCGGGAGGTACGAGCAGTACTTC,CASSPSESSGRYEQYF,.,TRBV4-1,TRBJ2-7,TRBD2
TGTGCCGGACAGGGGCCCGGCAATCAGCCCCAGCATTTT,CAGQGPGNQPQHF,.,TRBV6-1,TRBJ1-5,TRBD1
TGCAGTGCCTTACACTCATACCCAGGGCAGGGGGCAAAAGCTTCTAGCACAGATACGCAGTATTTT,CSALHSYPGQGAKASSTDTQYF,many,TRBV20-1,TRBJ2-3,TRBD1
TGCGCCAGCAGCGCCTACGGGACTAGCCAAGAGACCCAGTACTTC,CASSAYGTSQETQYF,many,TRBV5-1,TRBJ2-5,TRBD2
TGCGCCAGCAGCTTGGGTAGCCGGACAGTTTTCTACAATGAGCAGTTCTTC,CASSLGSRTVFYNEQFF,few,TRBV5-1,TRBJ2-1,.
TGTGCCAGCACCCCAACCGGACTAGCGGGACAAGGGGAGCTGTTTTTT,CASTPTGLAGQGELFF,many,TRBV6-1,TRBJ2-2,TRBD2
TGTGCCAGCAGTTATTACGCTCCAGGGGAACTTTTCTTT,CASSYYAPGELFF,many,TRBV28,TRBJ1-1,.
TGTGCCAGCCGTCCCTTAGCAGAATTCACAGATACGCAGTATTTT,CASRPLAEFTDTQYF,many,TRBV2,TRBJ2-3,.
TGTGCCAGCAGCGTAGTCCCAGGTCTAATGGTTCTCTCTGGGGCCAACGTCCTGACTTTC,CASSVVPGLMVLSGANVLTF,.,TRBV9,TRBJ2-6,.
TGTGCCAGCAGTCAAGCTCTCACAGATACGCAGTATTTT,CASSQALTDTQYF,many,TRBV12-3/TRBV12-4,TRBJ2-3,.
TGTGCCAGCACCCTTGTCGGGACCAACAATGAGCAGTTCTTC,CASTLVGTNNEQFF,many,TRBV2,TRBJ2-1,.
TGCGCCAGCGTAAATCAGGGGAATGAGCAGTTCTTC,CASVNQGNEQFF,many,TRBV5-1,TRBJ2-1,.
TGTGCCAGCAGCTCGCGATGGACACCAAACAATAATGAGCAGTTCTTC,CASSSRWTPNNNEQFF,many,TRBV28,TRBJ2-1,.
TGTGCCAGCAGCTCGGGCTTGAACACTGAAGCTTTCTTT,CASSSGLNTEAFF,many,TRBV2,TRBJ1-1,.
TGCAGTGCTAGGCCGTACAATGAGCAGTTCTTC,CSARPYNEQFF,many,TRBV20-1,TRBJ2-1,.
TGTGCCAGCAGTTTAGGCATCAGCAGCACCTACGAGCAGTACTTC,CASSLGISSTYEQYF,.,TRBV27,TRBJ2-7,.
TGCAGTGCTAGAATGAGCTCCTATAATTCACCCCTCCACTTT,CSARMSSYNSPLHF,.,TRBV20-1,TRBJ1-6,.
TGTGCCAGCCGGGCTAGCCACTCCTACGAGCAGTACTTC,CASRASHSYEQYF,.,TRBV7-8,TRBJ2-7,.
TGTGCCAGCAGCTTAGGGTCTCCCGGGAAGCTGTTTTTT,CASSLGSPGKLFF,.,TRBV11-3,TRBJ2-2,.
TGTGCCAGCAGCTGGAGGGGGTACACTGAAGCTTTCTTT,CASSWRGYTEAFF,.,TRBV7-9,TRBJ1-1,.
TGTGCCAGCAGCCAAGAAAGAGTCTCAGGTTCACCCCTCCACTTT,CASSQERVSGSPLHF,many,TRBV3-1,TRBJ1-6,.
TGTGCCAGCAGTCCCCCGCTGGGCCTGGGCACTGAAGCTTTCTTT,CASSPPLGLGTEAFF,many,TRBV28,TRBJ1-1,.
TGCAGTGCGCCGGGACTAGCGGGGGGGCCGACAGATACGCAGTATTTT,CSAPGLAGGPTDTQYF,many,TRBV20-1,TRBJ2-3,TRBD2
TGTGCCAGCAGTGACTGGGCAGGGGTCCTACAAGAGACCCGGTACTTC,CASSDWAGVLQETRYF,.,TRBV6-1,TRBJ2-1,.
TGTGCCATCAGTGATACGGGGGACACTGAAGCTTTCTTT,CAISDTGDTEAFF,many,TRBV10-3,TRBJ1-1,.
TGTGCCAGCAGCGAGGGACGGATGAACACTGAAGCTTTCTTT,CASSEGRMNTEAFF,many,TRBV7-3,TRBJ1-1,.
TGCAGCGTTATTGGTCAGGACCAAGAGACCCAGTACTTC,CSVIGQDQETQYF,.,TRBV29-1,TRBJ2-5,.
TGCGCCAGCAGCCTCACAGGGCCATCCTACGAGCAGTACTTC,CASSLTGPSYEQYF,many,TRBV5-1,TRBJ2-7,.